The clone carrying this T cell receptor beta chain was detected many times. Its antigen is as yet unknown. The cDNA came from 5'RACE with 10-nucleotide random UMIs. TCRdb called the 5' RACE reads again in MiXCR, with one record for every CDR3 protein. The table records approximately 80,000 distinct CDR3 sequences, about 5.6% of them present only once. The entry originates in a study of neurological immune-mediated disorders. Across the study: Within the group of approximately 34 multiple sclerosis patients, roughly 30 were relapsing-remitting, while 3 were secondary progressive. Study-level results: Phylogenetic analysis grouped 18 of 34 multiple sclerosis patients' repertoires together, suggesting a possible repertoire signature.

As for time point: longitudinal time-point 2. Germline assignment: CDR1 SGHRS and CDR2 YFSETQ. Trimming removed 4 bases from V and 7 bases from J, with 17 bases in between. The CDR3 runs 14 residues. The J gene is TRBJ2-5, the V gene TRBV5-1, with D perhaps TRBD1 or TRBD2 (6 bases each). This receptor was identified in a woman aged 60-75 years with multiple sclerosis. Sequencing used PBMCs. The CDR3 DNA follows: TGCGCCAGCAGCCTCGGGGGCACCTTGCGGACCCAGTACTTC. Its protein is CASSLGGTLRTQYF.